The 14 T cell receptor beta chains below were found in one sample sequenced in a study of T cells in Graves' hyperthyroidism and ophthalmopathy. Amplified TCR beta CDR3 regions came from RNA transcripts. With the HTBI primer set, the TCR CDR3 went through a first round of RT-PCR. TCRdb called the multiplex PCR reads again in MiXCR, with one record for every CDR3 protein. The sample holds roughly 360,000 distinct CDR3 sequences, roughly 12% seen once. Sequencing was performed on blood. These receptors were collected from a man aged 30-40 years with Graves' hyperthyroidism that later progressed to Graves' ophthalmopathy.

The sample holds many counts of this clonotype. The chain carries TRBV20-1 and TRBJ1-1; D is unresolved. Trimming left V 2 bases short and J 0 bases short, with 7 bases between. The germline gives CDR1 DFQATT, CDR2 SNEGSKA (reference sequence). This CDR3 is built from 13 residues. This CDR3 is CSARNGLNTEAFF. The CDR3 bases are TGCAGTGCTAGAAACGGCTTGAACACTGAAGCTTTCTTT.

This chain joins TRBV19 and TRBJ2-2; D is ambiguous. This CDR3 contains 15 residues. CDR1 and CDR2 from the germline V gene are LNHDA and SQIVND (reference sequence). Trimming pared 3 bases from V and 7 bases from J, leaving 15 bases between. The CDR3 protein is CASSIWAYSRGELFF. The CDR3 DNA reads TGTGCCAGTAGTATCTGGGCATATTCACGCGGGGAGCTGTTTTTT.

As regards this clonotype: With a much larger clone just one base away, this may be a read error. The chain recombines TRBV7-9 with TRBJ2-6; no clear D gene. Germline V CDR1 and CDR2: SEHNR, FQNEAQ (reference sequence). The CDR3 is 15 residues long. Between the trimmed V and J ends, which lost 5 bases and 6 bases, there was a span of 14 bases. The CDR3 region is CASSPPPLEANVLTF. As DNA, the CDR3 is TGTGCCAGCAGCCCCCCCCCGCTTGAGGCCAACGTCCTGACTTTC.

This chain joins TRBV4-1 and TRBJ1-1; D gene ambiguous. Germline-derived CDR1 and CDR2 are MGHRA and YSYEKL. The V end lost 6 bases, the J end lost 0 bases, and 11 bases lay between the germline ends. This CDR3 has 14 amino acids. The CDR3 DNA follows: TGCGCCAGCAGAGCTGCAGGAGTGAACACTGAAGCTTTCTTT. Protein product: CASRAAGVNTEAFF.

J is TRBJ1-2 and V is TRBV20-1; D ambiguous. The CDR3 has 14 residues. With 1 base removed from V and 1 base from J, the gap between germline ends came to 10 bases. Germline lookup yields CDR1 DFQATT and CDR2 SNEGSKA (reference sequence). CDR3 nucleotide sequence: TGCAGTGCTAGAGTGTCCAGGAATAACTATGGCTACACCTTC. Protein product: CSARVSRNNYGYTF.

In its sample, this clonotype was seen a few times. The CDR3 reads CASSSDRGRQSNQPQHF. Written as DNA, the CDR3 is TGTGCCAGCAGCTCGGACAGGGGAAGACAAAGCAATCAGCCCCAGCATTTT. The chain links TRBV7-2 to TRBJ1-5; 9 positions agree with TRBD1. J was trimmed by 1 base and V by 4 bases; bases with no gene match: 8. The CDR3 loop spans 17 amino acids. Per the germline V gene, CDR1 is SGHTA and CDR2 is FQGNSA. Combining the CDR3 with reference TRBV7-2 and TRBJ1-5 gives the whole variable domain GAGVSQSPSNKVTEKGKDVELRCDPISGHTALYWYRQSLGQGLEFLIYFQGNSAPDKSGLPSDRFSAERTGGSVSTLTIQRTQQEDSAVYLCASSSDRGRQSNQPQHFGDGTRLSIL.

This clonotype was seen at least ten times. This chain uses TRBV2 with TRBJ1-2; D is ambiguous. CDR1 is SNHLY, CDR2 FYNNEI, per germline. Trimming cost V 4 bases and J 2 bases, with 8 bases left between them. This CDR3 has 13 residues. DNA for the CDR3: TGTGCCAGCAGTGGAAACGGAAACTATGGCTACACCTTC. This gives the protein CASSGNGNYGYTF.

This clonotype was seen ten or more times. The chain has TRBV5-8 and TRBJ2-3, with TRBD2 identical over 11 bases. The V gene end was trimmed by 5 bases and the J gene end by 3 bases; junction bases not matched to a gene: 14. CDR1 is SGHTS and CDR2 is YDEGEE in the germline V gene. The CDR3 has 18 amino acids. The DNA of the CDR3 is TGTGCCAGCAGGCCGACGGACCTAGCGGGGGGAGTGACAGATACGCAGTATTTT. It codes for CASRPTDLAGGVTDTQYF.

This clonotype has a handful of counts. CDR3 coding DNA: TGTGCCAGCAGCTTAGCGAAGGGGGATACGCAGTATTTT. This translates into CASSLAKGDTQYF. The chain employs TRBV7-8 and TRBJ2-3; maybe TRBD1 (5 bases). Between the trimmed V and J ends, which lost 0 bases and 6 bases, there was a span of 7 bases. The CDR3 runs to 13 residues. CDR1 and CDR2 from the germline V gene are SGHVS and FQNEAQ.

At least ten counts were recorded for this clonotype. The chain employs TRBV28 and TRBJ2-7, with TRBD1 matching 10 bases. Germline V gene lookup returns CDR1 MDHEN and CDR2 SYDVKM. This CDR3 contains 13 residues. J gave up 4 bases and V 7 bases, and 4 bases lay outside the gene matches. CDR3: CASIRDRGYEQYF. For the CDR3, the DNA is TGTGCCAGCATTCGGGACAGGGGTTACGAGCAGTACTTC. Full variable domain (remainder filled in from reference TRBV28 and TRBJ2-7): DVKVTQSSRYLVKRTGEKVFLECVQDMDHENMFWYRQDPGLGLRLIYFSYDVKMKEKGDIPEGYSVSREKKERFSLILESASTNQTSMYLCASIRDRGYEQYFGPGTRLTVT.

This clonotype was counted between two and nine times. This chain uses TRBV6-1 with TRBJ1-5, with a weak D call TRBD1 (5 bases). Germline values: CDR1 MNHNS, CDR2 SASEGT. This CDR3 has 16 residues. V lost 3 bases and J lost 4, with 16 bases in between. CDR3 DNA: TGTGCCAGCAGTGAGTGGGCACTTCAGGGAAATCAGCCCCAGCATTTT. Residues: CASSEWALQGNQPQHF.

There are many counts of this clonotype. The chain is built from TRBV12-3 or TRBV12-4 and TRBJ2-1; no definite D call. This CDR3 comprises 13 residues. V lost 2 bases and J 6 bases, leaving 8 bases between the germline ends. The CDR3 loop reads CASSLWTPNEQFF. The CDR3 DNA reads as TGTGCCAGCAGTTTATGGACCCCCAATGAGCAGTTCTTC.

This clonotype was counted a few times. The V gene is TRBV20-1, the J gene TRBJ2-2; 7 nucleotides agree with TRBD1. Germline CDR1 and CDR2: DFQATT and SNEGSKA (reference sequence). J lost 1 base, V lost 0 bases, and 5 bases had no gene match. This CDR3 is 16 amino acids long. The CDR3 region has the DNA TGCAGTGCTAGAGATTATCGACAGGGGAACACCGGGGAGCTGTTTTTT. Its protein product is CSARDYRQGNTGELFF.

There are many counts of this clonotype. The chain couples TRBV28 to TRBJ1-5; D remains ambiguous. Germline CDR1 MDHEN, CDR2 SYDVKM. The CDR3 spans 13 residues. V lost 6 bases and J lost 0, with 6 bases in between. The CDR3 region has the DNA TGTGCCAGCAGAAGATATAGCAATCAGCCCCAGCATTTT. This translates into CASRRYSNQPQHF.